The present TCR beta chain was sequenced within a study of T-cell reconstitution after alpha-beta-depleted transplantation in children. Overall study findings and caveats: By about two months after transplant, alpha-beta T cells reportedly arose from several hundred graft clones that had expanded. Newly made T cells mostly supplied T-cell counts and diversity one year after transplant. At day 60, the high TCRbeta diversity found in some patients originated from recipient T cells and thymic progenitors that had survived.

CDR1 and CDR2 from the germline V gene are DFQATT and SNEGSKA (reference sequence). The CDR3 sequence is 15 residues long. The V and J ends lost 7 bases and 1 base respectively, with 18 bases between them. As regards this clonotype: The antigen is unknown.

Unique molecular identifiers were incorporated into the prepared TCRbeta library. Each CDR3 protein is one row after TCRdb ran MiXCR on the PCR reads. The data show about 340,000 distinct CDR3 sequences, with around 15% seen just once and roughly 41% held by the top ten. Sequenced material: PBMCs, mostly from graft donor cells, taken 360 days after TCRalphabeta/CD19-depleted stem cell transplant. The chain links TRBV20-1 to TRBJ2-3; D is perhaps TRBD2 (6 bases). The clonotype comes from a male patient aged 2-15 years who had a stem cell transplant for acute lymphoblastic leukemia, so the T cells may come from the graft donor. The CDR3 loop is CSVRTGEVRTDTQYF. Written as DNA, the CDR3 is TGCAGTGTCAGGACGGGAGAGGTGCGCACAGATACGCAGTATTTT.